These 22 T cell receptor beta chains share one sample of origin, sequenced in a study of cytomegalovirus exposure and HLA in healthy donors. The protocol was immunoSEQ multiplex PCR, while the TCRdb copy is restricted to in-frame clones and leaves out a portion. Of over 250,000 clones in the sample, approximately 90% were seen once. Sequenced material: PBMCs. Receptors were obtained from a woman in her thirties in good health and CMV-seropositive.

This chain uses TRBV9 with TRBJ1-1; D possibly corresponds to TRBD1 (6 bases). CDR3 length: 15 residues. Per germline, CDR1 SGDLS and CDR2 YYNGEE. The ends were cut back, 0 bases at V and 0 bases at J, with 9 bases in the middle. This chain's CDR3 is CASSVVDRMNTEAFF. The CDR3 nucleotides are TGTGCCAGCAGCGTAGTAGACAGGATGAACACTGAAGCTTTCTTT.

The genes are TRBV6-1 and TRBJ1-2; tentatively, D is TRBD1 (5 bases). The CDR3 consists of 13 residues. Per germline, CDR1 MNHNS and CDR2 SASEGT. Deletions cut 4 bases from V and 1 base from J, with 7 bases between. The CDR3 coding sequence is TGTGCCAGCAGTGTAGACAGTAACTATGGCTACACCTTC. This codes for CASSVDSNYGYTF.

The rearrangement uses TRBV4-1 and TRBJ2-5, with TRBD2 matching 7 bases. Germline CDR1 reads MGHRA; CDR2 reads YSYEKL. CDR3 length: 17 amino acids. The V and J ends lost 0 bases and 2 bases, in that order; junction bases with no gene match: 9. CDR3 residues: CASSQEGVGRFQETQYF. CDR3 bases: TGCGCCAGCAGCCAAGAAGGAGTCGGGAGGTTTCAAGAGACCCAGTACTTC.

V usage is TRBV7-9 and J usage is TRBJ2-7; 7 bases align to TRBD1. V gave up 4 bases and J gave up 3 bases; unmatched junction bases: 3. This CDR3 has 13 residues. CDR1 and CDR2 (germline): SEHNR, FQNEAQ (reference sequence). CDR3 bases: TGTGCCAGCAGCTCGGGACAGAGCTACGAGCAGTACTTC. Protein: CASSSGQSYEQYF.

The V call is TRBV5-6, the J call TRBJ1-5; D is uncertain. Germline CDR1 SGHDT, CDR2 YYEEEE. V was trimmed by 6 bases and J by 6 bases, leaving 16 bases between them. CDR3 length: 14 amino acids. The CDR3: CASMLGPGAQPQHF. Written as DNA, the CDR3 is TGTGCCAGCATGCTTGGGCCAGGCGCTCAGCCCCAGCATTTT.

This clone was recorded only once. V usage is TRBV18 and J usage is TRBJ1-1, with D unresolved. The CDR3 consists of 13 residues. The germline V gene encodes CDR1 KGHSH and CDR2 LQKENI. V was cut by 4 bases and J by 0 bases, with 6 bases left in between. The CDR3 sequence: CASSLKLNTEAFF. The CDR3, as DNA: TGTGCCAGCTCACTTAAACTGAACACTGAAGCTTTCTTT.

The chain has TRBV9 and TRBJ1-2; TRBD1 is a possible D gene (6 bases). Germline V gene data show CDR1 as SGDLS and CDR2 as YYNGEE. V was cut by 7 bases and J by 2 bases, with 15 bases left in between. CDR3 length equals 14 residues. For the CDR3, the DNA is TGTGCCAGCGCGAGAGGACAGATCAACTATGGCTACACCTTC. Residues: CASARGQINYGYTF.

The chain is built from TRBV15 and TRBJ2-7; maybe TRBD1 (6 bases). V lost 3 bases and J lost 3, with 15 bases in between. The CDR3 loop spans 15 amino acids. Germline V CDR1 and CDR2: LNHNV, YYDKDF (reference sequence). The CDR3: CATSSSWGLDYEQYF. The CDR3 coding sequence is TGTGCCACCAGCAGCTCTTGGGGGCTAGACTACGAGCAGTACTTC.

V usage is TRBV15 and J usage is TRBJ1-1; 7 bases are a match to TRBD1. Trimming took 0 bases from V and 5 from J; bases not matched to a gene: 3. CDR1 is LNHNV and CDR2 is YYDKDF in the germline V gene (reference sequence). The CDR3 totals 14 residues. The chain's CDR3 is CATSREQGWTEAFF. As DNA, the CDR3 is TGTGCCACCAGCAGAGAACAGGGGTGGACTGAAGCTTTCTTT.

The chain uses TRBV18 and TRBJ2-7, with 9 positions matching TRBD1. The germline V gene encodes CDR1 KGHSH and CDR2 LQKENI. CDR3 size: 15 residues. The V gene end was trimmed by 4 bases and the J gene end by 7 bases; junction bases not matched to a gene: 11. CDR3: CASSHRDRVGSEQYF. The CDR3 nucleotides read TGTGCCAGCTCACACCGGGACAGGGTGGGTAGTGAGCAGTACTTC.

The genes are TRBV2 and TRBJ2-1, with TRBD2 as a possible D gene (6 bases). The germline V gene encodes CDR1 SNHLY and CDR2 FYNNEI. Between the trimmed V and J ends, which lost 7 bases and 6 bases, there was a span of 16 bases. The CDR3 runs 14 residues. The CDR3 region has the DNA TGTGCCAGCAATGGCGGGAAAAGCGGCAATGAGCAGTTCTTC. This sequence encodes CASNGGKSGNEQFF.

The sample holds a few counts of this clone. The CDR3 DNA follows: TGTGCCAGTCAGACAGATTTAGCCTCCAAAGCCCAGCATTTT. It specifies CASQTDLASKAQHF. This sequence joins TRBV7-8 and TRBJ1-5; weak D call: TRBD1 (5 bases). This CDR3 has 14 amino acids. Germline lookup yields CDR1 SGHVS and CDR2 FQNEAQ. Trimming left V 9 bases short and J 11 bases short, with 23 bases between.

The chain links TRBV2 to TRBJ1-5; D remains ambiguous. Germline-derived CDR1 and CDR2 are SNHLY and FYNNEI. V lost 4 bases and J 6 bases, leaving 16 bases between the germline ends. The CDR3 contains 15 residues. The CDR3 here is CASSGGETVGQPQHF. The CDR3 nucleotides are TGTGCCAGCAGTGGTGGGGAGACGGTAGGTCAGCCCCAGCATTTT.

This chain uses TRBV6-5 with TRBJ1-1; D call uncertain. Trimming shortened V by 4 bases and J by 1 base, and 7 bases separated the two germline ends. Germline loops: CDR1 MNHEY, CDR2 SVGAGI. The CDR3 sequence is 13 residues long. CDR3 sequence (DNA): TGTGCCAGCAGTTTTAAGCAGAACACTGAAGCTTTCTTT. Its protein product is CASSFKQNTEAFF.

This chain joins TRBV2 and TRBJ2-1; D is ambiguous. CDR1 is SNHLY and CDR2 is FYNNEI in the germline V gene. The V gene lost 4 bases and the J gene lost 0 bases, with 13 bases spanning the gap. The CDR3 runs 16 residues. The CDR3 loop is CASSGPGLGSYNEQFF. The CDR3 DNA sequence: TGTGCCAGCAGTGGGCCTGGATTGGGCTCCTACAATGAGCAGTTCTTC.

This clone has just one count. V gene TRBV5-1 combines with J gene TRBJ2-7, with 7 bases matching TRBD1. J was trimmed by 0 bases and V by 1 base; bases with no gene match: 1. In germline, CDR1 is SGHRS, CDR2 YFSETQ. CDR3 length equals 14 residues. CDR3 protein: CASSLTGVSYEQYF. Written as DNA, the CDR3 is TGCGCCAGCAGCTTGACAGGGGTCTCCTACGAGCAGTACTTC. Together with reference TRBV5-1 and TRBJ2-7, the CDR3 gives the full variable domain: KAGVTQTPRYLIKTRGQQVTLSCSPISGHRSVSWYQQTPGQGLQFLFEYFSETQRNKGNFPGRFSGRQFSNSRSEMNVSTLELGDSALYLCASSLTGVSYEQYFGPGTRLTVT.

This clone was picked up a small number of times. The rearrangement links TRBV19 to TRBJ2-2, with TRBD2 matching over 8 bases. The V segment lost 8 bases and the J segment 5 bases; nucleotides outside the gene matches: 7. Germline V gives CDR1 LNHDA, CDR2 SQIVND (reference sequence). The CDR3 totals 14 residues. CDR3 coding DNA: TGTGCCAGTTCATTCGGGAGGGGGACCGGGGAGCTGTTTTTT. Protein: CASSFGRGTGELFF.

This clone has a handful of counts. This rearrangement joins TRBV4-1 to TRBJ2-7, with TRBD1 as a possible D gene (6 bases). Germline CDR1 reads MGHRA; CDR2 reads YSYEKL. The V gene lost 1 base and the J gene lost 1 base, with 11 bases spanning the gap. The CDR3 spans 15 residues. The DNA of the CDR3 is TGCGCCAGCAGCCAAGGTCAGGGGTATTCCTACGAGCAGTACTTC. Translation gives CASSQGQGYSYEQYF.

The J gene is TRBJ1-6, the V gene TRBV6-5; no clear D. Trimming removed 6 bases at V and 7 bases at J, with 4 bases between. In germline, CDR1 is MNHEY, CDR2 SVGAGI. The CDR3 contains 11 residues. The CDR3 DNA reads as TGTGCCAGCAGATCCAATTCACCCCTCCACTTT. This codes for CASRSNSPLHF.

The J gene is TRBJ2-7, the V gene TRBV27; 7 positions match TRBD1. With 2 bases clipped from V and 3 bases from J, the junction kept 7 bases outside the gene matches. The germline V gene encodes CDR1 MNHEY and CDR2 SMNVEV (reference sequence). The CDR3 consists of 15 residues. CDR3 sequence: CASSLRRQGGYEQYF. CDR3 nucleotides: TGTGCCAGCAGTTTAAGACGACAGGGCGGCTACGAGCAGTACTTC.

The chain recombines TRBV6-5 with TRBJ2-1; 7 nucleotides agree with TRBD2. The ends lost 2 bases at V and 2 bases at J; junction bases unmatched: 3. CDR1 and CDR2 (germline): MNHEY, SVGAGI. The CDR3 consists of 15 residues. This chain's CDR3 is CASSYGAGPYNEQFF. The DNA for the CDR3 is TGTGCCAGCAGTTACGGAGCGGGGCCCTACAATGAGCAGTTCTTC.

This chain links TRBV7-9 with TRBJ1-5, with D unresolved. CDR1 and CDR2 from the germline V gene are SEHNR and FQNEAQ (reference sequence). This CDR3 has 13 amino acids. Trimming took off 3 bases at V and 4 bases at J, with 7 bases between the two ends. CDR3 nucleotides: TGTGCCAGCAGCTTTAACCAGAATCAGCCCCAGCATTTT. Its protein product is CASSFNQNQPQHF.